One TCR beta chain is described in this entry. Per the original data handling: Estimated nucleated cell counts came from reference gene primer amplification. The repertoire was sequenced with immunoSEQ multiplex PCR; TCRdb's copy has only in-frame clones and lacks some. V and J calls and clone size are copied from that table; D and trimming were computed from the DNA. The sample carries over 250,000 clones, 80% to 90% recorded once. These data belong to a study of blood T cell repertoires in COVID-19. In the study overall: Researchers got acute and convalescent COVID-19 samples from the United States, Italy and Spain. From T cells, B-cell-depleted T cells, or PBMCs came the material, which was cDNA or gDNA.

Germline values: CDR1 SGHVS, CDR2 FQNEAQ. The germline V and J ends were trimmed by 5 bases and 4 bases, with 5 bases remaining between them. CDR3 length equals 12 residues. Sample: peripheral blood. The receptor comes from a woman in her forties or fifties with acute or convalescent COVID-19. The chain combines TRBV7-8 with TRBJ2-2, with unresolved D. CDR3 protein: CASSLITGELFF. CDR3 nucleotides: TGTGCCAGCAGCCTCATCACCGGGGAGCTGTTTTTT.